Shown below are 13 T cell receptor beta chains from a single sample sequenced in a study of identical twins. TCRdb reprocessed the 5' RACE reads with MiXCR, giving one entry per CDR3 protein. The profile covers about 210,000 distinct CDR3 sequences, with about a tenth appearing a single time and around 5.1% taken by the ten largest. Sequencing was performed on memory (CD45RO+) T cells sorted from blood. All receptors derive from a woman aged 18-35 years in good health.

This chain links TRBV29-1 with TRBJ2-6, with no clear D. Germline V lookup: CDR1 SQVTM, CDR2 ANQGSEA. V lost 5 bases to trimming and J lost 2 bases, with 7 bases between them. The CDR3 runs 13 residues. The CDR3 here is CSVWYAGANVLTF. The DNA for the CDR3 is TGCAGCGTTTGGTATGCTGGGGCCAACGTCCTGACTTTC.

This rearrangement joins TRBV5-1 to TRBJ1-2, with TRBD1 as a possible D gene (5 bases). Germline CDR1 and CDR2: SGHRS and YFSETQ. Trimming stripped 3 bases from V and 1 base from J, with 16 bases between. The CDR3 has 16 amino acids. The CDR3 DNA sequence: TGCGCCAGCAGCTCCAATCACAGGTGGAATAACTATGGCTACACCTTC. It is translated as CASSSNHRWNNYGYTF.

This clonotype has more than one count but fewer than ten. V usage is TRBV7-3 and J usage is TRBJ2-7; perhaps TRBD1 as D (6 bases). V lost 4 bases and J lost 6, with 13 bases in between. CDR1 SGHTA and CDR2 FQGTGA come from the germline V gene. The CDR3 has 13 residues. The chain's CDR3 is CASSSKTGTEQYF. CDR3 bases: TGTGCCAGCAGCTCTAAGACAGGAACCGAGCAGTACTTC.

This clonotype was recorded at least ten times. CDR3 coding DNA: TGTGCCACCAGCAGAGACAGGGGGCTAGGAGGCACCGGGGAGCTGTTTTTT. Translating it yields CATSRDRGLGGTGELFF. The chain is built from TRBV15 and TRBJ2-2, with 8 nucleotides matching TRBD1. Germline V gene sequence: CDR1 LNHNV, CDR2 YYDKDF (reference sequence). Germline trimming cut 0 bases from V and 4 bases from J; bases unmatched to any gene: 7. The length of the CDR3 is 17 residues.

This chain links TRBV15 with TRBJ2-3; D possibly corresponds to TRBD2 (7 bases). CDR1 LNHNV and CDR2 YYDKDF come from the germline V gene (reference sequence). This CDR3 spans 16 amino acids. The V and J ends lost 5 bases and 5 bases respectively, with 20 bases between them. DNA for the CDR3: TGTGCCACCAGCCCCACCTTGGGGGGGGGCGTAGATACGCAGTATTTT. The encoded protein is CATSPTLGGGVDTQYF.

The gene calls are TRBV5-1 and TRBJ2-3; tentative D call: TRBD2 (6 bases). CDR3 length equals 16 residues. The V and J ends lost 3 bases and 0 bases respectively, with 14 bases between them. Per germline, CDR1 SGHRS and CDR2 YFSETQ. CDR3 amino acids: CASSWETGTSTDTQYF. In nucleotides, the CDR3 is TGCGCCAGCAGCTGGGAAACCGGGACTAGCACAGATACGCAGTATTTT.

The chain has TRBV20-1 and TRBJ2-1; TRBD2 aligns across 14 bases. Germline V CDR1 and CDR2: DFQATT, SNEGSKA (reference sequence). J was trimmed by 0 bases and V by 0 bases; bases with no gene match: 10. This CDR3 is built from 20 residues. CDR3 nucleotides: TGCAGTGCTAGAGATCTTGGGACTAGCGGGAGAACCAGCTCCTACAATGAGCAGTTCTTC. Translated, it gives CSARDLGTSGRTSSYNEQFF.

The CDR3, as DNA: TGTGCCAGCAGACGAGACTACAGGGCACAAGAGACCCAGTACTTC. Translating it yields CASRRDYRAQETQYF. V and J are TRBV3-1 and TRBJ2-5, with D possibly being TRBD1 (6 bases). The V gene lost 6 bases and the J gene lost 2 bases, with 16 bases spanning the gap. The germline V gene has CDR1 LGHDT and CDR2 YNNKEL (reference sequence). The CDR3 contains 15 residues.

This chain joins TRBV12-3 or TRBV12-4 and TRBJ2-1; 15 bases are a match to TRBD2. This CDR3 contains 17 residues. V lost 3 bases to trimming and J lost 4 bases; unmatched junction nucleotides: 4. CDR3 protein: CASSFGTSGRKYNEQFF. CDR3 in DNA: TGTGCCAGCAGTTTTGGGACTAGCGGGAGGAAGTACAATGAGCAGTTCTTC.

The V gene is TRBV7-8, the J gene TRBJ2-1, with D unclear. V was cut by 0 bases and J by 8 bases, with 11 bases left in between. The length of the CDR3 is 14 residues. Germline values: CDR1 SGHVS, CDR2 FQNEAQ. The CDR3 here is CASSLATSIYEQFF. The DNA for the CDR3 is TGTGCCAGCAGCTTAGCGACGAGTATCTATGAGCAGTTCTTC.

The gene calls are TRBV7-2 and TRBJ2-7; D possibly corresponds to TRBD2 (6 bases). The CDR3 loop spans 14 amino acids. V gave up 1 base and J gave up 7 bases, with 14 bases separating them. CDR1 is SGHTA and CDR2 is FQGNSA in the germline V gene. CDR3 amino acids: CASSLDAGRKEQYF. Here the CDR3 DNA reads TGTGCCAGCAGCTTAGATGCGGGACGAAAAGAGCAGTACTTC.

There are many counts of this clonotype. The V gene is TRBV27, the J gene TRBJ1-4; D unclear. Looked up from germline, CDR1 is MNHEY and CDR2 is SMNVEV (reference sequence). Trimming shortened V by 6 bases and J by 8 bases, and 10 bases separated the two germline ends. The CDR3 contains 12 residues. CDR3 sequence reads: CASRRPGEKLFF. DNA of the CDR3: TGTGCCAGCAGGCGCCCGGGCGAAAAACTGTTTTTT.

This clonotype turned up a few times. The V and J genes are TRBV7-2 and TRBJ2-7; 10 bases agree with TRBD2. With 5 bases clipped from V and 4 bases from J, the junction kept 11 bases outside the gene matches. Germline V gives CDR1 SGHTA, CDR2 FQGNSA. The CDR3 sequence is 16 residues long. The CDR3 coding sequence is TGTGCCAGCAGCCGAGAACCGGGACTAGCGCGTTACGAGCAGTACTTC. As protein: CASSREPGLARYEQYF.